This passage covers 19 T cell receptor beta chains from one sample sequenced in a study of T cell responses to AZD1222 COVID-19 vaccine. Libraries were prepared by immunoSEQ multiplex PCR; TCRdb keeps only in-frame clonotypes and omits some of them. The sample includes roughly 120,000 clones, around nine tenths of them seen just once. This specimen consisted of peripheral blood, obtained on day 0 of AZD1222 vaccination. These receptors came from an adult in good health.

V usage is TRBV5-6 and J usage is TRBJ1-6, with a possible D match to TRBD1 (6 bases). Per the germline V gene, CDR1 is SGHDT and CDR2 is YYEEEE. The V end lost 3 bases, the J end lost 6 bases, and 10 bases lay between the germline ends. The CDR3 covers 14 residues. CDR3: CASSSDRFNSPLHF. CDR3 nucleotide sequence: TGTGCCAGCAGCTCAGACAGGTTTAATTCACCCCTCCACTTT. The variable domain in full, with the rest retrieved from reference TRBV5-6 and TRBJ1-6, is DAGVTQSPTHLIKTRGQQVTLRCSPKSGHDTVSWYQQALGQGPQFIFQYYEEEERQRGNFPDRFSGHQFPNYSSELNVNALLLGDSALYLCASSSDRFNSPLHFGNGTRLTVT.

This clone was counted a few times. CDR3 in amino acids: CASSQKSYLGTGPNYGYTF. Here the CDR3 DNA reads TGTGCCAGCAGCCAAAAAAGCTATTTGGGGACAGGCCCTAACTATGGCTACACCTTC. The chain joins TRBV3-1 (or the pseudogene TRBV3-2) to TRBJ1-2, with 8 bases matching TRBD1. The ends lost 2 bases at V and 0 bases at J; junction bases unmatched: 14. The length of the CDR3 is 19 residues. Germline CDR1 is LGHDT and CDR2 is YNNKEL (reference sequence).

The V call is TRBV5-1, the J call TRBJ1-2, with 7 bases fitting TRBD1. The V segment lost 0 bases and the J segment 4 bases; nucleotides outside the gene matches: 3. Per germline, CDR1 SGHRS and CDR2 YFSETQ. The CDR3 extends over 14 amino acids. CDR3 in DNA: TGCGCCAGCAGCTTGGAGGGGGCTAGCTATGGCTACACCTTC. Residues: CASSLEGASYGYTF.

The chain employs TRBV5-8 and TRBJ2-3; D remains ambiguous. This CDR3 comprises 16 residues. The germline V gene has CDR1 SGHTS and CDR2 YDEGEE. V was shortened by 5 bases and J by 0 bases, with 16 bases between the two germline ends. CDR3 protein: CASSTGRHSSTDTQYF. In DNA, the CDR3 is TGTGCCAGCAGTACCGGCAGGCACTCTAGCACAGATACGCAGTATTTT.

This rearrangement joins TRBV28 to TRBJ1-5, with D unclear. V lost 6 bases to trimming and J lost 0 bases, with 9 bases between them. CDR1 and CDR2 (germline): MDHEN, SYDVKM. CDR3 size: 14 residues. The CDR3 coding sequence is TGTGCCAGCAGCTTCCGGTATAGCAATCAGCCCCAGCATTTT. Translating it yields CASSFRYSNQPQHF.

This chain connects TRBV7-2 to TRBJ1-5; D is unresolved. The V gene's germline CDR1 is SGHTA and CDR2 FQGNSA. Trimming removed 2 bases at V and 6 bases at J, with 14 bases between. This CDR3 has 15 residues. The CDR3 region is CASSLNLVGFQPQHF. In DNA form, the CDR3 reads TGTGCCAGCAGCTTAAATCTGGTAGGGTTTCAGCCCCAGCATTTT.

CDR3 coding DNA: TGTGCCAGCAGCCCCGGGGCGGCGCAAGAGACCCAGTACTTC. Translated, it gives CASSPGAAQETQYF. The V call is TRBV5-4, the J call TRBJ2-5; D might be TRBD1 or TRBD2, each matching 5 bases. This CDR3 has 14 residues. V was trimmed by 4 bases and J by 2 bases, leaving 12 bases between them. In germline, CDR1 is SGHNT, CDR2 YYREEE (reference sequence).

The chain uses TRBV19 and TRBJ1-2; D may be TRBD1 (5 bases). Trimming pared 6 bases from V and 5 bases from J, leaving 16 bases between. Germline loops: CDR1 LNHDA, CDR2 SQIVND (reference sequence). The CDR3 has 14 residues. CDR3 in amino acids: CASRADTSLYGYTF. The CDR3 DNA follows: TGTGCCAGTAGAGCGGACACTTCACTTTATGGCTACACCTTC.

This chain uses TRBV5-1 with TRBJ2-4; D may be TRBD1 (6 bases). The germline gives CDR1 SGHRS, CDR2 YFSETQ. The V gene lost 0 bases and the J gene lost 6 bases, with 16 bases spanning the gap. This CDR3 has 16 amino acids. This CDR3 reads CASSLVGQIGGNIQYF. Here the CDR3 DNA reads TGCGCCAGCAGCTTGGTCGGACAGATTGGAGGAAACATTCAGTACTTC.

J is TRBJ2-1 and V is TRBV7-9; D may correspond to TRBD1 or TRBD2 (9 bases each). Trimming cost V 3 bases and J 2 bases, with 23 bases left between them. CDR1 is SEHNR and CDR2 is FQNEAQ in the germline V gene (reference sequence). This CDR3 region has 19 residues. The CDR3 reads CASSFGQGKSGGPYNEQFF. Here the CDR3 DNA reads TGTGCCAGCAGCTTCGGACAGGGGAAGAGCGGGGGGCCCTACAATGAGCAGTTCTTC.

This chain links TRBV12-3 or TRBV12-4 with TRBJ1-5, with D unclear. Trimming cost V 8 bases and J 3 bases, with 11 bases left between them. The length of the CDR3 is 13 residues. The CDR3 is CASGRGSNQPQHF. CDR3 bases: TGTGCCAGCGGCCGCGGGTCCAATCAGCCCCAGCATTTT.

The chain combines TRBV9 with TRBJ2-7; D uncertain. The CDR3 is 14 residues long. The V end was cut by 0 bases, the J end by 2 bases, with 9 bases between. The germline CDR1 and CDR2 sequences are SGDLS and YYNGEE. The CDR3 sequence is CASSVEVSTYEQYF. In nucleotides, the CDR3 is TGTGCCAGCAGCGTAGAAGTCAGTACCTACGAGCAGTACTTC.

CDR3 region: CASSLRSGVSYEQYF. The CDR3 nucleotides read TGTGCCAGCAGCTTAAGAAGCGGGGTCTCCTACGAGCAGTACTTC. This sequence joins TRBV11-3 and TRBJ2-7, with 7 nucleotides matching TRBD2. Losses at the gene ends were 2 bases for V and 0 bases for J; bases not matched to a gene: 4. This CDR3 spans 15 amino acids. CDR1 and CDR2 (germline): SGHNT, YENEEA. Combining the CDR3 with reference TRBV11-3 and TRBJ2-7 gives the whole variable domain EAGVVQSPRYKIIEKKQPVAFWCNPISGHNTLYWYLQNLGQGPELLIRYENEEAVDDSQLPKDRFSAERLKGVDSTLKIQPAELGDSAVYLCASSLRSGVSYEQYFGPGTRLTVT.

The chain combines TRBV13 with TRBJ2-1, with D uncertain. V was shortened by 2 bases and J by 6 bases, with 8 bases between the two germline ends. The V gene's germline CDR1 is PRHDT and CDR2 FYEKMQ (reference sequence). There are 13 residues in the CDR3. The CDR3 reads CASSLNVINEQFF. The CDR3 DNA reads TGTGCCAGCAGCTTAAACGTAATCAATGAGCAGTTCTTC.

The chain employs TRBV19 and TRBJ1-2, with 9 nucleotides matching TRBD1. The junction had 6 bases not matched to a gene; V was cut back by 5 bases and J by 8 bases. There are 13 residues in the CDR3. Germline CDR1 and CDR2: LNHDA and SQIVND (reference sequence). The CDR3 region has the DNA TGTGCCAGTAGTCGGGACAGGGTAAGCGGCTACACCTTC. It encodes CASSRDRVSGYTF.

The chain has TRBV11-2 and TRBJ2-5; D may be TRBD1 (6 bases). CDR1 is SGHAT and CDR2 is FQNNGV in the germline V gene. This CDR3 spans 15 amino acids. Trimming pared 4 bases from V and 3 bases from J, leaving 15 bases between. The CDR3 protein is CASSSGRGGKETQYF. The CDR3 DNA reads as TGTGCCAGCAGCTCCGGGCGAGGGGGAAAAGAGACCCAGTACTTC.

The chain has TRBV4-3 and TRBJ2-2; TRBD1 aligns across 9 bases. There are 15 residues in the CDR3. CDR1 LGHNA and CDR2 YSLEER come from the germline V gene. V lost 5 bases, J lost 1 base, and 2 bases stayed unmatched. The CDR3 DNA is TGCGCCAGCAGCTCGGGACAGGGGAACACCGGGGAGCTGTTTTTT. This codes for CASSSGQGNTGELFF.

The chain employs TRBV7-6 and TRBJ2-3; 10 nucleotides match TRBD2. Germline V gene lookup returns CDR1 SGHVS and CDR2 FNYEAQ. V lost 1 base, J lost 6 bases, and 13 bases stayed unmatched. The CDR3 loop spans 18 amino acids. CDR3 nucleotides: TGTGCCAGCAGCTTAGTCAGGCCTAGCGGGAGTCGAGCGGATACGCAGTATTTT. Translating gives CASSLVRPSGSRADTQYF.

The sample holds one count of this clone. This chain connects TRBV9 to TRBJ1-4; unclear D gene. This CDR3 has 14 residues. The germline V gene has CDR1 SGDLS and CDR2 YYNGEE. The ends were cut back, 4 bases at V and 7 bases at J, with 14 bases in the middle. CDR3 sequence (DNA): TGTGCCAGCAGCCCTAGTAGAGGTGGTGAAAAACTGTTTTTT. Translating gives CASSPSRGGEKLFF.